This T cell receptor beta chain was found in a study of blood T cell repertoires in COVID-19. Study at large: T cells, B-cell-depleted T cells, or PBMCs supplied cDNA or gDNA.

Generated by immunoSEQ multiplex PCR, the TCRdb table keeps only in-frame clones and is missing some. This table has 200,000 or so clones, 92% appearing once. The CDR3 spans 15 residues. Germline V gene lookup returns CDR1 SSHAT and CDR2 FNYEAQ (reference sequence). A word on this clone: The germline gene is not matched at one end of the junction; a read error may be the cause.

The sequence came from a man aged 60 to 69 with COVID-19, enrolled during active disease. The J gene is TRBJ2-5, the V gene TRBV7-7; 8 bases line up with TRBD1. Sequencing was done on a sample of peripheral blood. In DNA, the CDR3 is TGTGCTAGCAGCTGGGGAGGACAGGGACAAGAGACCCAGTACTTC. Protein sequence: CASSWGGQGQETQYF.